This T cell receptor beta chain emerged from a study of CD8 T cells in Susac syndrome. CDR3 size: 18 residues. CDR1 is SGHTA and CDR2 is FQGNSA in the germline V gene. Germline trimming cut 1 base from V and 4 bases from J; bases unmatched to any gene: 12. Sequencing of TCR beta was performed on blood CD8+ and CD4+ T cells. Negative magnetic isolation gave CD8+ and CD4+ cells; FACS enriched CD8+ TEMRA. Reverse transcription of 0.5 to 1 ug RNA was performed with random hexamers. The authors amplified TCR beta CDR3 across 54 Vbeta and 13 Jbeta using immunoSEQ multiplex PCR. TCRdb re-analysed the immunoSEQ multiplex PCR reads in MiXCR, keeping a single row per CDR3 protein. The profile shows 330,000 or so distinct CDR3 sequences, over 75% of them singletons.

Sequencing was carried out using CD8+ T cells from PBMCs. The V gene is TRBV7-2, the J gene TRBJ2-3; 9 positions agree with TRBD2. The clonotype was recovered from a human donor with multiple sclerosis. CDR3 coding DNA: TGTGCCAGCAGCTTAGAAGGCTCGCGGGGGGGCGTGGCAGATACGCAGTATTTT. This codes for CASSLEGSRGGVADTQYF.